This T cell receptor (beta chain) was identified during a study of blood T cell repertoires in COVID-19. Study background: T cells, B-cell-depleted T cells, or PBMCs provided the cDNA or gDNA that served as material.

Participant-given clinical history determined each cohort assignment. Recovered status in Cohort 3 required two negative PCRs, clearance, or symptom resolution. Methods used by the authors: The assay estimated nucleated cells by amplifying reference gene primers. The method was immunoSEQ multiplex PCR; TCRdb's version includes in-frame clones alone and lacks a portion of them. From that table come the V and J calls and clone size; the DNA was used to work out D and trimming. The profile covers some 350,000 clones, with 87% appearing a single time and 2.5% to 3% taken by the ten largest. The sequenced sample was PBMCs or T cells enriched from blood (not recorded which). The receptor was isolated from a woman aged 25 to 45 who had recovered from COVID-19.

The CDR3 nucleotides are TGTGCCAGCAGCGAAGGGACAGCGAACACTGAAGCTTTCTTT. This encodes CASSEGTANTEAFF. V and J are TRBV7-8 and TRBJ1-1, with 7 positions matching TRBD1. Germline CDR1 is SGHVS and CDR2 is FQNEAQ. The CDR3 covers 14 residues. Losses at the gene ends were 5 bases for V and 1 base for J; bases not matched to a gene: 4.